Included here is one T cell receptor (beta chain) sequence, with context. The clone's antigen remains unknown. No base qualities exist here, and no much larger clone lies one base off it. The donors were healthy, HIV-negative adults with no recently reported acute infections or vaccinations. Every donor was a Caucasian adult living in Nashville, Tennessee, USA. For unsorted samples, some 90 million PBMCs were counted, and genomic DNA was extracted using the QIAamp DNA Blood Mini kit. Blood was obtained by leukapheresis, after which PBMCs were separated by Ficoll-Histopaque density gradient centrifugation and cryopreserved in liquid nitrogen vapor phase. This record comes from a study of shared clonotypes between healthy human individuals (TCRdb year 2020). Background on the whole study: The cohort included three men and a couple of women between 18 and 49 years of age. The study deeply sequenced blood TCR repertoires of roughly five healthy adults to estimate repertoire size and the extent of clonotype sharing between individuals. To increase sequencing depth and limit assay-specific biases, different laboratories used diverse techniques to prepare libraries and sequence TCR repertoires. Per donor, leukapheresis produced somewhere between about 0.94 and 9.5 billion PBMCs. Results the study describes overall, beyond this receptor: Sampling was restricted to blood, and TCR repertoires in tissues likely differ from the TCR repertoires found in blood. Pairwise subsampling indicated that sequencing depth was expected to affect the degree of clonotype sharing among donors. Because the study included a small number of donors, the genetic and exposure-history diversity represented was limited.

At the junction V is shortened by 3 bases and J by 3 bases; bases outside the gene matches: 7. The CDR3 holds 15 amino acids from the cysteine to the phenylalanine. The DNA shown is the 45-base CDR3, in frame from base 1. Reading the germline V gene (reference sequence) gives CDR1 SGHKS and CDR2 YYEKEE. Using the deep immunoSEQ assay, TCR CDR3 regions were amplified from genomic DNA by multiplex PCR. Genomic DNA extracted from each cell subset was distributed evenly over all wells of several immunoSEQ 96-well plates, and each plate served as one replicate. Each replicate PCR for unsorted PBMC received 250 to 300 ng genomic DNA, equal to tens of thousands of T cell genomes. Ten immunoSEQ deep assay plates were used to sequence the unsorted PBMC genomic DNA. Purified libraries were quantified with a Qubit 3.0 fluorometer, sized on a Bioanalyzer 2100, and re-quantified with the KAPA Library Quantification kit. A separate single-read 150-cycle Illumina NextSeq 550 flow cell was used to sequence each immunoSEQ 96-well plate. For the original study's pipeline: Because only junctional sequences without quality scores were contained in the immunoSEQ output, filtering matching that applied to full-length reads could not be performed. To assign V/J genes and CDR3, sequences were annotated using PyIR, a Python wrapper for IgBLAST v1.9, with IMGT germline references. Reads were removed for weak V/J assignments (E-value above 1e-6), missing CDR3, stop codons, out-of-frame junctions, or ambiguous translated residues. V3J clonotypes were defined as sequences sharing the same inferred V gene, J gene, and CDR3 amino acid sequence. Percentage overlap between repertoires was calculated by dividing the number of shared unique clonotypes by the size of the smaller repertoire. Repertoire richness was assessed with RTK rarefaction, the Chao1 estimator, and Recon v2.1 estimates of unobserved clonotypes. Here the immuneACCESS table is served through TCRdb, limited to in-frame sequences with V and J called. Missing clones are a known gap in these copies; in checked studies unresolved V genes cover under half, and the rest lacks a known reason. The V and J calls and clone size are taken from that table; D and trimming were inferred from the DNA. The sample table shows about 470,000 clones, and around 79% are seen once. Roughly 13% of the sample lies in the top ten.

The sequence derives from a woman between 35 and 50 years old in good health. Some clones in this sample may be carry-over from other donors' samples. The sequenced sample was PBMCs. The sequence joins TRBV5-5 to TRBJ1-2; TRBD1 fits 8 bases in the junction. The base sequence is TGTGCCAGCAGCTCCCAGACAGGGGTAGACTATGGCTACACCTTC. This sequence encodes CASSSQTGVDYGYTF.